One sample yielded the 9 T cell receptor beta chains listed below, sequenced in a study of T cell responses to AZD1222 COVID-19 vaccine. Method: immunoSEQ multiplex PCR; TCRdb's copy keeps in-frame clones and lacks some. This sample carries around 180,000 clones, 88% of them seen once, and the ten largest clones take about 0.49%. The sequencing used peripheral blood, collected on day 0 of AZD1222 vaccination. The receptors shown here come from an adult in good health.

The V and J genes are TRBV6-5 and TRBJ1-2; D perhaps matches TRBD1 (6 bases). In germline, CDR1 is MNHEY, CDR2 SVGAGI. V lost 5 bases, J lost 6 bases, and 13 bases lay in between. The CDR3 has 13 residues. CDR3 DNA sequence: TGTGCCAGCAGTATGGTACAGGGCCATGGCTACACCTTC. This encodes CASSMVQGHGYTF.

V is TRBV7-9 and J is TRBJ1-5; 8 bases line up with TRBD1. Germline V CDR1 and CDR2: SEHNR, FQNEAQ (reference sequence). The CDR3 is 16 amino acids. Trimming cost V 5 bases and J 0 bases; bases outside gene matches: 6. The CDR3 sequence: CASSLGQGYSNQPQHF. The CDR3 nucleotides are TGTGCCAGCAGCCTAGGACAGGGTTATAGCAATCAGCCCCAGCATTTT. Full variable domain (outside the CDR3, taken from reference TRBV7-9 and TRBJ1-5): DTGVSQNPRHKITKRGQNVTFRCDPISEHNRLYWYRQTLGQGPEFLTYFQNEAQLEKSRLLSDRFSAERPKGSFSTLEIQRTEQGDSAMYLCASSLGQGYSNQPQHFGDGTRLSIL.

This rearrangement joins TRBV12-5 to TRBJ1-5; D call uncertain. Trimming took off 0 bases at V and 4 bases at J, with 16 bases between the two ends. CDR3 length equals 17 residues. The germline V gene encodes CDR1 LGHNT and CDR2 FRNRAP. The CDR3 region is CASGLVIGQEGNQPQHF. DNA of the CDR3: TGTGCTAGTGGTTTGGTAATAGGGCAGGAGGGAAATCAGCCCCAGCATTTT.

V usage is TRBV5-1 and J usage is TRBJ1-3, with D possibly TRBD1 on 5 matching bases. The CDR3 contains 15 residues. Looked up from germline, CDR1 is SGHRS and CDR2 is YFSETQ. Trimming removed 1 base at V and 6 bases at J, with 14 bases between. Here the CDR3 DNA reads TGCGCCAGCAGCTTGACCGGGACGTTAATAAACACCATATATTTT. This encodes CASSLTGTLINTIYF.

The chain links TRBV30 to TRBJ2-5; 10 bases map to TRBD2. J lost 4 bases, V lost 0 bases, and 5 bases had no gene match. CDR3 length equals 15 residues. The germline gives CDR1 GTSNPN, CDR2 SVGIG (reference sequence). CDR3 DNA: TGTGCCTGGAGTGTAAGCGGGGGGGTCGGAGAGACCCAGTACTTC. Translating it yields CAWSVSGGVGETQYF.

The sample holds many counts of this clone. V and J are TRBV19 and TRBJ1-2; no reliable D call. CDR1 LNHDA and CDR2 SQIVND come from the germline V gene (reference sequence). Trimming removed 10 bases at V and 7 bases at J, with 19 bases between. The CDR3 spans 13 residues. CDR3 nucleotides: TGTGCCACCCCCGGCCCCCAGAAAGTTGGCTACACCTTC. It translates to CATPGPQKVGYTF.

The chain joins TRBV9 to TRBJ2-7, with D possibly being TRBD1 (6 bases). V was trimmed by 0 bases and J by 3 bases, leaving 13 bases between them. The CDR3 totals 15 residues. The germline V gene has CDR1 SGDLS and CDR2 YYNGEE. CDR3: CASSVGWDTFYEQYF. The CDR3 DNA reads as TGTGCCAGCAGCGTAGGCTGGGACACCTTCTACGAGCAGTACTTC.

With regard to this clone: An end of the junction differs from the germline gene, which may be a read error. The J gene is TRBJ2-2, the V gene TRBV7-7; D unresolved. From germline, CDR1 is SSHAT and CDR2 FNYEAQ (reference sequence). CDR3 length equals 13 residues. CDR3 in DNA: TGTGCTAGCAGCCCTCGGGACACCGGGGAGCTGTTTTTT. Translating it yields CASSPRDTGELFF.

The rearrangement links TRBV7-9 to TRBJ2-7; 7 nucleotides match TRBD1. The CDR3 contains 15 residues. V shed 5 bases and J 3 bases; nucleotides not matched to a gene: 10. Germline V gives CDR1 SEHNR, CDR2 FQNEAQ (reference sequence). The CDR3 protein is CASSHSTDRIYEQYF. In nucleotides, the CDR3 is TGTGCCAGCAGCCACTCGACGGACAGGATCTACGAGCAGTACTTC.